What follows are 18 T cell receptor beta chains derived from one specimen sequenced in a study of blood T cell repertoires in COVID-19. Sequencing used immunoSEQ multiplex PCR; TCRdb keeps in-frame clones, though not all of them. The sample has 100,000 or so clones; roughly 76% are singletons. The sequenced material came from peripheral blood. These receptors were obtained from a woman in her 70s with acute or convalescent COVID-19.

This clone has only a few counts. This chain connects TRBV30 to TRBJ1-1, with 7 nucleotides matching TRBD1. This CDR3 spans 14 amino acids. The V gene end was trimmed by 2 bases and the J gene end by 5 bases; junction bases not matched to a gene: 8. Germline V gene sequence: CDR1 GTSNPN, CDR2 SVGIG (reference sequence). The chain's CDR3 is CAWSRAGGRTEAFF. CDR3 sequence (DNA): TGTGCCTGGAGTCGGGCAGGGGGGCGGACTGAAGCTTTCTTT.

The chain is built from TRBV19 and TRBJ1-1; 9 bases are shared with TRBD1. CDR1 and CDR2 from the germline V gene are LNHDA and SQIVND (reference sequence). Trimming at V came to 4 bases and at J to 6 bases, leaving 9 bases not matched to a gene. The CDR3 extends over 15 amino acids. The CDR3 here is CASSTQGAVWAEAFF. CDR3 DNA: TGTGCCAGTAGTACACAGGGGGCAGTCTGGGCTGAAGCTTTCTTT.

The chain combines TRBV28 with TRBJ2-5; 9 bases fit TRBD1. This CDR3 region has 16 residues. Germline assignment: CDR1 MDHEN and CDR2 SYDVKM. V shed 5 bases, J shed 4 bases, and the junction held 11 bases outside the gene matches. The CDR3 here is CASSAPGQGYRETQYF. DNA of the CDR3: TGTGCCAGCAGTGCACCGGGACAGGGCTATCGAGAGACCCAGTACTTC.

The V call is TRBV6-2 or TRBV6-3, the J call TRBJ2-1; TRBD2 agrees at 8 bases. With 5 bases clipped from V and 2 bases from J, the junction kept 5 bases outside the gene matches. Germline V gene sequence: CDR1 MNHEY, CDR2 SVGEGT. The CDR3 contains 15 residues. The CDR3, as DNA: TGTGCCAGCAGTGCCCTAGCGGGTGCCTACAATGAGCAGTTCTTC. This translates into CASSALAGAYNEQFF.

The CDR3 loop reads CASSLDGLGEQYF. The CDR3, as DNA: TGCGCCAGCAGCTTGGACGGACTTGGGGAGCAGTACTTC. The rearrangement joins TRBV5-1 to TRBJ2-7, with D possibly TRBD2 on 5 matching bases. CDR1 is SGHRS, CDR2 YFSETQ, per germline. The CDR3 consists of 13 residues. Trimming shortened V by 0 bases and J by 7 bases, and 11 bases separated the two germline ends.

Written as DNA, the CDR3 is TGTGCCAGCAGTTACAGAGGGAATGGCTACACCTTC. Its translation is CASSYRGNGYTF. The V call is TRBV6-2 or TRBV6-3, the J call TRBJ1-2; D gene uncertain. Trimming cost V 2 bases and J 6 bases, with 7 bases left between them. The V gene's germline CDR1 is MNHEY and CDR2 SVGEGT. The CDR3 loop spans 12 amino acids.

The genes are TRBV7-9 and TRBJ1-1; no definite D call. The germline V gene has CDR1 SEHNR and CDR2 FQNEAQ (reference sequence). With 0 bases removed from V and 5 bases from J, the gap between germline ends came to 13 bases. This CDR3 region has 15 residues. The CDR3 DNA sequence: TGTGCCAGCAGCTTAGCGATGGGAGGTAGTACTGAAGCTTTCTTT. This translates into CASSLAMGGSTEAFF.

The DNA for the CDR3 is TGTGCCAGCAGCTTGTGGGGGGTATATTCACCCCTCCACTTT. It codes for CASSLWGVYSPLHF. The chain recombines TRBV5-4 with TRBJ1-6, with D perhaps TRBD1 (5 bases). CDR1 and CDR2 from the germline V gene are SGHNT and YYREEE (reference sequence). V gave up 1 base and J gave up 8 bases, with 10 bases separating them. The CDR3 contains 14 residues.

The chain joins TRBV30 to TRBJ2-1, with D uncertain. Per germline, CDR1 GTSNPN and CDR2 SVGIG (reference sequence). V was shortened by 0 bases and J by 5 bases, with 11 bases between the two germline ends. The CDR3 totals 14 residues. The CDR3 loop reads CAWSVPRPDNEQFF. The CDR3 DNA reads TGTGCCTGGAGTGTACCCAGGCCAGACAATGAGCAGTTCTTC.

This CDR3 is CASSTRRGQPQHF. The CDR3 coding sequence is TGTGCCAGCAGTACAAGAAGAGGTCAGCCCCAGCATTTT. The chain is built from TRBV2 and TRBJ1-5; D ambiguous. There are 13 residues in the CDR3. V gave up 5 bases and J gave up 6 bases, with 11 bases separating them. Germline CDR1 reads SNHLY; CDR2 reads FYNNEI.

The chain carries TRBV28 and TRBJ1-5; D is uncertain. Germline values: CDR1 MDHEN, CDR2 SYDVKM. V dropped 8 bases and J dropped 6 bases, with 17 bases sitting between them. The length of the CDR3 is 14 residues. The CDR3 reads CASLEPIAGQPQHF. DNA for the CDR3: TGTGCCAGCTTGGAGCCGATTGCGGGTCAGCCCCAGCATTTT. Complete variable domain (other parts from reference TRBV28 and TRBJ1-5): DVKVTQSSRYLVKRTGEKVFLECVQDMDHENMFWYRQDPGLGLRLIYFSYDVKMKEKGDIPEGYSVSREKKERFSLILESASTNQTSMYLCASLEPIAGQPQHFGDGTRLSIL.

Comments on this clone: A junction end diverges from the germline sequence, so it may reflect a read error. The rearrangement uses TRBV7-2 and TRBJ1-2, with D maybe TRBD1 (5 bases). Germline CDR1 is SGHTA and CDR2 is FQGNSA. The CDR3 has 14 amino acids. The CDR3 protein is CAGSPKGPNYGYTF. The CDR3 nucleotides are TGTGCCGGCAGCCCTAAGGGGCCTAACTATGGCTACACCTTC.

The V and J genes are TRBV27 and TRBJ1-2; 7 positions match TRBD1. The CDR3 totals 14 residues. CDR1 is MNHEY, CDR2 SMNVEV, per germline (reference sequence). J lost 1 base, V lost 5 bases, and 4 bases had no gene match. CDR3 sequence reads: CASSPRDSNYGYTF. CDR3 sequence (DNA): TGTGCCAGCAGTCCCCGGGACAGTAACTATGGCTACACCTTC.

The chain links TRBV19 to TRBJ2-7; TRBD1 aligns across 10 bases. The germline V gene has CDR1 LNHDA and CDR2 SQIVND (reference sequence). CDR3 length: 15 amino acids. Trimming removed 5 bases from V and 4 bases from J; junction bases left unmatched: 8. The CDR3 here is CASSGGTGAIYEQYF. The CDR3 coding sequence is TGTGCCAGTAGTGGTGGGACAGGGGCGATTTACGAGCAGTACTTC. Based on the CDR3 plus reference TRBV19 and TRBJ2-7, the full variable domain is DGGITQSPKYLFRKEGQNVTLSCEQNLNHDAMYWYRQDPGQGLRLIYYSQIVNDFQKGDIAEGYSVSREKKESFPLTVTSAQKNPTAFYLCASSGGTGAIYEQYFGPGTRLTVT.

The genes are TRBV27 and TRBJ2-5; tentative D call: TRBD2 (6 bases). V gave up 6 bases and J gave up 4 bases, with 21 bases separating them. The CDR3 is 16 amino acids. Per the germline V gene, CDR1 is MNHEY and CDR2 is SMNVEV (reference sequence). The CDR3 sequence is CASSLRGLLYRETQYF. The CDR3 coding sequence is TGTGCCAGCAGCCTCCGGGGACTTTTGTATCGAGAGACCCAGTACTTC.

V gene TRBV2 combines with J gene TRBJ2-3; 10 positions match TRBD1. V lost 8 bases to trimming and J lost 3 bases; unmatched junction nucleotides: 2. The CDR3 spans 13 residues. Germline V gene data show CDR1 as SNHLY and CDR2 as FYNNEI. As DNA, the CDR3 is TGTGCCAGCCGGGACAGGGGAACAGATACGCAGTATTTT. Protein product: CASRDRGTDTQYF.

The chain links TRBV19 to TRBJ2-2; D may be TRBD1 (6 bases). CDR3 length: 15 residues. Germline CDR1 reads LNHDA; CDR2 reads SQIVND (reference sequence). V lost 7 bases to trimming and J lost 0 bases, with 12 bases between them. The CDR3 nucleotides read TGTGCCAGTACCCCGGACAGCGCGAACACCGGGGAGCTGTTTTTT. Translating it yields CASTPDSANTGELFF.

This sequence joins TRBV30 and TRBJ2-1; 12 nucleotides agree with TRBD2. The CDR3 length is 14 residues. V trimming: 0 bases; J trimming: 8 bases; junction bases outside the gene matches: 2. Per germline, CDR1 GTSNPN and CDR2 SVGIG (reference sequence). In DNA form, the CDR3 reads TGTGCCTGGAGTGTCACTAGCGGGGGGTATGAGCAGTTCTTC. It translates to CAWSVTSGGYEQFF.